Shown below are 6 T cell receptor beta chains from a single sample sequenced in a study of T-cell reconstitution after alpha-beta-depleted transplantation in children (TCRdb year 2016). Receptor libraries were prepared by PCR. Sequencing instrument: Illumina HiSeq 2500. To normalize quantification of the TCRbeta repertoire, the TCR libraries were built with molecular barcoding that relied on unique molecular identifiers. TCRdb redid the processing of the public reads, applying fastp at Q25 and MiXCR, and retained in-frame beta chains. Each entry merges the rows of one CDR3 protein and shows their most common DNA and genes. In this sample the table shows roughly 300,000 distinct CDR3 sequences, 11% of which occur a single time. In total, the top ten clones hold about 25% of the sample. The treatment or condition label corresponds to: allogeneic hematopoietic cell transplantation with graft depleted of TCRalphabeta T cells and CD19 B cells.

The sequencing used peripheral blood, collected 180 days after TCRalphabeta/CD19-depleted stem cell transplant. These receptors originate from a male patient aged 2 to 9 who had a stem cell transplant for chronic granulomatous disease, so the T cells may come from the graft donor.

The table lists this clonotype with many counts. CDR3 DNA: TGTGCCAGCAGCCTGCAGGGAGCGGAATTGCCCCAGCATTTT. Its translation is CASSLQGAELPQHF. This rearrangement joins TRBV12-3 or TRBV12-4 to TRBJ1-5, with D tentatively TRBD1 (5 bases). V lost 6 bases to trimming and J lost 9 bases, with 18 bases between them. The CDR3 has 14 residues.

About this clonotype: Since a much larger clone is just one base distant, this may be a read error. The V call is TRBV6-2 or TRBV6-3, the J call TRBJ2-7; D unresolved. This CDR3 has 14 residues. V lost 2 bases and J 3 bases, leaving 11 bases between the germline ends. Germline CDR1 is MNHEY and CDR2 is SVGEGT. CDR3 coding DNA: TGTGCCAGCAGTTACGACGGGCGCAGCTACGAGCAGTACTTC. Residues: CASSYDGRSYEQYF.

This clonotype was counted at least ten times. The gene calls are TRBV7-8 and TRBJ2-1; D might be TRBD2 (6 bases). Between the trimmed V and J ends, which lost 4 bases and 8 bases, there was a span of 9 bases. This CDR3 spans 12 amino acids. Germline V gives CDR1 SGHVS, CDR2 FQNEAQ. The CDR3 here is CASSSGVYEQFF. The CDR3, as DNA: TGTGCCAGCAGCTCGGGGGTCTATGAGCAGTTCTTC.

This clonotype occurred many times. The chain joins TRBV29-1 to TRBJ1-1; 8 nucleotides agree with TRBD1. Germline values: CDR1 SQVTM, CDR2 ANQGSEA. The length of the CDR3 is 12 residues. J gave up 0 bases and V 6 bases, and 0 bases lay outside the gene matches. The CDR3 DNA is TGCAGCGTGACAGGGGTGAACACTGAAGCTTTCTTT. This codes for CSVTGVNTEAFF.

This clonotype has ten or more counts. The chain links TRBV20-1 to TRBJ2-3; D is possibly TRBD1 (5 bases). The CDR3 runs 15 residues. Germline CDR1 and CDR2: DFQATT and SNEGSKA (reference sequence). V was shortened by 0 bases and J by 0 bases, with 10 bases between the two germline ends. The CDR3 coding sequence is TGCAGTGCTAGAGACCAGGGAAAGAGCACAGATACGCAGTATTTT. Translation gives CSARDQGKSTDTQYF.

As to this clonotype: A much bigger clone sits one base away, suggesting this may be a read error. The chain recombines TRBV20-1 with TRBJ2-3; 7 nucleotides match TRBD2. Germline CDR1 and CDR2: DFQATT and SNEGSKA (reference sequence). The CDR3 has 14 amino acids. Unmatched junction bases numbered 4, after V lost 0 bases and J lost 4 bases. The CDR3, as DNA: TGCAGTGCTAGAGAGACTAGCCGCGCAGATACGCAGTATTTT. Translated, it gives CSARETSRADTQYF.